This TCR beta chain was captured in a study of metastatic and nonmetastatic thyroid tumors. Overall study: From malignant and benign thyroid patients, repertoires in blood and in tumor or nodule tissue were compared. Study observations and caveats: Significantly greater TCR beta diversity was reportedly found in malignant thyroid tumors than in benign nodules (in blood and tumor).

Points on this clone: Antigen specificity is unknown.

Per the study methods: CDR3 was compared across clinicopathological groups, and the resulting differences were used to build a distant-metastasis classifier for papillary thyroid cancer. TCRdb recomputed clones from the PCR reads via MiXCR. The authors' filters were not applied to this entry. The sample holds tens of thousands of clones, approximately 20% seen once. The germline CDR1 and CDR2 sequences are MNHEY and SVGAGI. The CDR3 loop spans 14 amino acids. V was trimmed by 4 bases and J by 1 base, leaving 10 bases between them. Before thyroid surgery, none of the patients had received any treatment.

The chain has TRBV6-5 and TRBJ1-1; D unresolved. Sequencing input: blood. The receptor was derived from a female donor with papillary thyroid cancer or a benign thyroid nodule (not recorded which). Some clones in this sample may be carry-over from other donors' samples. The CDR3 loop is CASSLREKNTEAFF. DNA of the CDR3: TGTGCCAGCAGTTTGAGAGAGAAGAACACTGAAGCTTTCTTT.